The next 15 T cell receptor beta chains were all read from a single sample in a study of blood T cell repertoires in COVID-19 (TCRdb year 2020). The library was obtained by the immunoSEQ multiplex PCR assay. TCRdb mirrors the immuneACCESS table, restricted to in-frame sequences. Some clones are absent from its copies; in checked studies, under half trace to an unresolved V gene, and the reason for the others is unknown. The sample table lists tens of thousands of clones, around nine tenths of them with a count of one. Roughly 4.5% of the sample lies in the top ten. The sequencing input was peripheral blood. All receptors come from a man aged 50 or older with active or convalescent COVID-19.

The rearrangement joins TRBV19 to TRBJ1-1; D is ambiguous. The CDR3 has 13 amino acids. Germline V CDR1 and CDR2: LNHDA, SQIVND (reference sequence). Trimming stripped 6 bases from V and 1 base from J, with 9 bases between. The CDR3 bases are TGTGCCAGTAGACAGACACAGAACACTGAAGCTTTCTTT. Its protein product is CASRQTQNTEAFF.

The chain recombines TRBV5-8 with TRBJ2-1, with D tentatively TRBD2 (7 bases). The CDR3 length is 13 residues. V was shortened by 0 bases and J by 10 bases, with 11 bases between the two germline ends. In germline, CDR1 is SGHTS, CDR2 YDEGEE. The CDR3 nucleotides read TGTGCCAGCAGCTTGGGGGGGGGCGGAGAGCAGTTCTTC. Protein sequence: CASSLGGGGEQFF.

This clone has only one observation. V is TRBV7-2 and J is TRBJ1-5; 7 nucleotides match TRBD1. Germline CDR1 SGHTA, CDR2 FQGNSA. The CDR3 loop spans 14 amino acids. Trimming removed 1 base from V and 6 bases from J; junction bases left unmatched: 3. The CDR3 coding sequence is TGTGCCAGCAGCTTAGAGGGGGCGGGTCAGCCCCAGCATTTT. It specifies CASSLEGAGQPQHF.

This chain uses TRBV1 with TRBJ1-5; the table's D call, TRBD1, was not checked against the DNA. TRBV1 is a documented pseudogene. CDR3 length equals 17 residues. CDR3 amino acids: CTSSQEKYNNTNQPQHF. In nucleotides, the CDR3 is TGCACCAGCAGCCAAGAAAAGTATAACAATACCAATCAGCCCCAGCATTTT.

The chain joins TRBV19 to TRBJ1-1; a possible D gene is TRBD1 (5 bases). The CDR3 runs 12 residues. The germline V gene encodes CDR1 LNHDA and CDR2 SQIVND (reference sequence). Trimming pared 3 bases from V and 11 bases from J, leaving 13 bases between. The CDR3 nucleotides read TGTGCCAGTAGTATGATCGGAGGGGAGGCTTTCTTT. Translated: CASSMIGGEAFF.

This CDR3 reads CSVENSGGATDTQYF. CDR3 coding DNA: TGCAGCGTTGAAAATAGCGGGGGGGCCACAGATACGCAGTATTTT. This chain joins TRBV29-1 and TRBJ2-3; TRBD2 matches 11 bases. CDR1 is SQVTM and CDR2 is ANQGSEA in the germline V gene. The CDR3 contains 15 residues. J lost 2 bases, V lost 2 bases, and 3 bases had no gene match.

CDR3 bases: TGTGCCAGCAGTTATCAGGGGCCCCGGAACACCGGGGAGCTGTTTTTT. This sequence encodes CASSYQGPRNTGELFF. The chain has TRBV6-5 and TRBJ2-2; D may be TRBD1 (6 bases). The CDR3 spans 16 residues. In germline, CDR1 is MNHEY, CDR2 SVGAGI. Deletions cut 3 bases from V and 1 base from J, with 12 bases between.

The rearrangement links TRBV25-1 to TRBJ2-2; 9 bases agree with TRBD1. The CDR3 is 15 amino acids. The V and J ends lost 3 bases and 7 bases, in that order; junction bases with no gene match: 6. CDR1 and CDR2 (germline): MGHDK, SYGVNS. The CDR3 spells CASSDTGQGNGELFF. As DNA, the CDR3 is TGTGCCAGCAGTGACACGGGACAGGGAAACGGGGAGCTGTTTTTT.

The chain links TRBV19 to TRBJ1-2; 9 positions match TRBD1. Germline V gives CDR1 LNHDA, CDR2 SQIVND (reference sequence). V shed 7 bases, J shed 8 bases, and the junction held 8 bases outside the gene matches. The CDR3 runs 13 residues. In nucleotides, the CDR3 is TGTGCCAGTACCGTACAGGGGGCGCGGGGCTACACCTTC. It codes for CASTVQGARGYTF.

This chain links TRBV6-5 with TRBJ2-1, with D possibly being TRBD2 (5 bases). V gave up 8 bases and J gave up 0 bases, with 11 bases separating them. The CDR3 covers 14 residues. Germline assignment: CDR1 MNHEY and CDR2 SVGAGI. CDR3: CASLPGVSYNEQFF. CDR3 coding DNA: TGTGCCAGCCTTCCCGGGGTCTCCTACAATGAGCAGTTCTTC.

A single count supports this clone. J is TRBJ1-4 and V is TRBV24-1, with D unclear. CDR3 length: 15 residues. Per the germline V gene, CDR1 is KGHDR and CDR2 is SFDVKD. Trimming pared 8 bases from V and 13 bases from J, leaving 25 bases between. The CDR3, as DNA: TGTGCCACCACCCCCTGGAAGGAGGGAAGACTCGGACTGTTTTTT. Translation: CATTPWKEGRLGLFF.

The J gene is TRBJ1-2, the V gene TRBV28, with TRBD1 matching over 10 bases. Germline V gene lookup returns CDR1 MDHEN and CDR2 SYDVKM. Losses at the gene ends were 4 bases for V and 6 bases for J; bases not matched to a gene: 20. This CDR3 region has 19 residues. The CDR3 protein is CASSSQGVGTGVRLDGYTF. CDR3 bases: TGTGCCAGCAGTTCCCAGGGGGTAGGGACAGGGGTTCGCTTAGATGGCTACACCTTC.

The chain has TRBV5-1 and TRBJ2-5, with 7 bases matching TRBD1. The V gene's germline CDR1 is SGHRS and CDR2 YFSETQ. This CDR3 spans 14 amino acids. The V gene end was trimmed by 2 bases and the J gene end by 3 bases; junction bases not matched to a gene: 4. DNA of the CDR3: TGCGCCAGCAGCTTAGGCCAGGGGGAAGAGACCCAGTACTTC. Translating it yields CASSLGQGEETQYF.

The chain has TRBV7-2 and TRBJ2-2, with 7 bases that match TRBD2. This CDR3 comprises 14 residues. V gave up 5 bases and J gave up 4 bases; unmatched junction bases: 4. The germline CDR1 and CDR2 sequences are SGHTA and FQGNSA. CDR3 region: CASSRGGSTGELFF. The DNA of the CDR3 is TGTGCCAGCAGCCGCGGGGGTAGCACCGGGGAGCTGTTTTTT.

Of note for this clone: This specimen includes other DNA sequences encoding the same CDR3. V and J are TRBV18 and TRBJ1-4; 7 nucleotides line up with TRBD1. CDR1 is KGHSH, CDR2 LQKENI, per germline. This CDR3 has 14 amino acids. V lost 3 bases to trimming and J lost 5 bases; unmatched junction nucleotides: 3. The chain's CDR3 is CASSPRDSNEKLFF. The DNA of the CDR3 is TGTGCCAGCTCACCGCGGGACAGCAATGAAAAACTGTTTTTT.